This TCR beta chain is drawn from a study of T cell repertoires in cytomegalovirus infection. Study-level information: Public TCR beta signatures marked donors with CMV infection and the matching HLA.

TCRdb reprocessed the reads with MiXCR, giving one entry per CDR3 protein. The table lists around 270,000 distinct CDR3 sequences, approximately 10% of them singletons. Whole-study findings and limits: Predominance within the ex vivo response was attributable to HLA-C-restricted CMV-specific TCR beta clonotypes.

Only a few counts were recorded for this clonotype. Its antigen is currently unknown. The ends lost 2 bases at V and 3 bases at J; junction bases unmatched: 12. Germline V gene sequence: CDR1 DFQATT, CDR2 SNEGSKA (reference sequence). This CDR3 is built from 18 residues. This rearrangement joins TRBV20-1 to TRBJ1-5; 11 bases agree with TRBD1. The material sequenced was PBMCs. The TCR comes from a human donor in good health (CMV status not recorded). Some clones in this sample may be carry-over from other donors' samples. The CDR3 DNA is TGCAGTGCTAGAACTGGGACAGGGGGACCTATAGTCAATCAGCCCCAGCATTTT. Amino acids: CSARTGTGGPIVNQPQHF.